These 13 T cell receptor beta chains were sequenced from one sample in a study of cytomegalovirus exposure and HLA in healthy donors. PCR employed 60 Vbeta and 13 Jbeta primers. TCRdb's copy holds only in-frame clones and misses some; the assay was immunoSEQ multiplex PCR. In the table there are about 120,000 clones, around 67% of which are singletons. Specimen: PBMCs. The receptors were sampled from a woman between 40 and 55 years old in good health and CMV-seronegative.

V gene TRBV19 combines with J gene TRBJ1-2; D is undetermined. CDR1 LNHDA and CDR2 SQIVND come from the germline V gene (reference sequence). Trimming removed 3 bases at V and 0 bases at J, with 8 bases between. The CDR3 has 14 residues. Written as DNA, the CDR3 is TGTGCCAGTAGTATTGGCAGTGCTAACTATGGCTACACCTTC. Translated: CASSIGSANYGYTF.

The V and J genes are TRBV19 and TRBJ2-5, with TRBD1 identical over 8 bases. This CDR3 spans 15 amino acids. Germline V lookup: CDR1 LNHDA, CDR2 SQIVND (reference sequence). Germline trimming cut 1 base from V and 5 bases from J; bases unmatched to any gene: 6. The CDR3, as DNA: TGTGCCAGTAGTATAGGGGACAGGTTGGCGGAGACCCAGTACTTC. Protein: CASSIGDRLAETQYF.

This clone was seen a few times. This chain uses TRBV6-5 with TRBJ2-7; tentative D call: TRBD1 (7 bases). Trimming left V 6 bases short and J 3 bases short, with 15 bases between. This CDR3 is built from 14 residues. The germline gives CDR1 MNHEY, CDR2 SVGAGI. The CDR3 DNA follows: TGTGCCAGCAGGGGGGGACAGAGCTACTACGAGCAGTACTTC. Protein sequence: CASRGGQSYYEQYF.

The CDR3 protein is CASSVEAGAGQPQHF. In DNA, the CDR3 is TGTGCCAGCAGCGTAGAGGCAGGGGCCGGTCAGCCCCAGCATTTT. This chain connects TRBV9 to TRBJ1-5; D may be TRBD1 (6 bases). Per the germline V gene, CDR1 is SGDLS and CDR2 is YYNGEE. V lost 0 bases, J lost 6 bases, and 13 bases lay in between. The CDR3 runs 15 residues.

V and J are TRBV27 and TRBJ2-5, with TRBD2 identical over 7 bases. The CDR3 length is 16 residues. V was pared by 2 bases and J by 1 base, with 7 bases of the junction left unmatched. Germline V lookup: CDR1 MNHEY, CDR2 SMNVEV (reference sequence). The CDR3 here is CASSLQAGRLQETQYF. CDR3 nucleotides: TGTGCCAGCAGTTTACAAGCGGGGCGCCTCCAAGAGACCCAGTACTTC.

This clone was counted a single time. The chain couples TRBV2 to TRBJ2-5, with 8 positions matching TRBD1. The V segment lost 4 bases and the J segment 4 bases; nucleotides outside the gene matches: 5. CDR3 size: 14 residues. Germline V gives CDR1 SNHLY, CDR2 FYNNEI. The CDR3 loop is CASSAGTGRETQYF. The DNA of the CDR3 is TGTGCCAGCAGTGCCGGGACAGGCAGAGAGACCCAGTACTTC.

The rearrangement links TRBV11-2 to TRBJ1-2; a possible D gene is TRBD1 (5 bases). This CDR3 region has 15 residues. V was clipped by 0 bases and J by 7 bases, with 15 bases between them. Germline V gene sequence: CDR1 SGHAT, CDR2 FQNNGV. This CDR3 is CASSLDLAGRLGYTF. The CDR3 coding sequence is TGTGCCAGCAGCTTAGATCTGGCAGGGCGGCTTGGCTACACCTTC.

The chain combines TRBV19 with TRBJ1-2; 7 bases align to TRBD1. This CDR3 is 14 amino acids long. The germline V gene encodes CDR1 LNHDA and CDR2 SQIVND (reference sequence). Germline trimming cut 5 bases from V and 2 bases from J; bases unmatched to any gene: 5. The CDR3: CASSGGQRNYGYTF. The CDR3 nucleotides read TGTGCCAGTAGTGGGGGACAGCGCAACTATGGCTACACCTTC.

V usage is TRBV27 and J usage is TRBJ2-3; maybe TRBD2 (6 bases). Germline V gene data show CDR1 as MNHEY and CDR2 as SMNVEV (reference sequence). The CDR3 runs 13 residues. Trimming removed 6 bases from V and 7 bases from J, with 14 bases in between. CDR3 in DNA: TGTGCCAGCAGCGGGAGCTACGGAAATACGCAGTATTTT. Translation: CASSGSYGNTQYF.

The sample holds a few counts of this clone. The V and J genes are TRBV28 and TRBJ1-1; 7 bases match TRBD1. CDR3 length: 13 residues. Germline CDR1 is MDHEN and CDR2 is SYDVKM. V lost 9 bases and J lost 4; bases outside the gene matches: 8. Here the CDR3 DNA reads TGTGCCAGTGCCAGGGGGGAGGTCACTGAAGCTTTCTTT. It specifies CASARGEVTEAFF.

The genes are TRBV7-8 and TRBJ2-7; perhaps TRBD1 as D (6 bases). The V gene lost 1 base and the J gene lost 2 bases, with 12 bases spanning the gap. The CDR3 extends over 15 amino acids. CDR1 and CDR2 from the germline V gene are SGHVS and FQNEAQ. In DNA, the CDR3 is TGTGCCAGCAGCTTAGAAGGCAGGGGTCCCTACGAGCAGTACTTC. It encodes CASSLEGRGPYEQYF.

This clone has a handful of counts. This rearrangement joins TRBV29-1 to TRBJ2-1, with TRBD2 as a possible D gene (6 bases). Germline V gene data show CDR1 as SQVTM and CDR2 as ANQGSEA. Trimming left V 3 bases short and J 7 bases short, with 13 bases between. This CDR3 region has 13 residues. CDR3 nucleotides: TGCAGCGTTGATTATCTAGGGAGGAATGAGCAGTTCTTC. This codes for CSVDYLGRNEQFF.

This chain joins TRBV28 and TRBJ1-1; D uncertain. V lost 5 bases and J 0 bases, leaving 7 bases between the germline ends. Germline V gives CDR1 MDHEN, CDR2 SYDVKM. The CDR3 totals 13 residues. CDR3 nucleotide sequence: TGTGCCAGCAGTCCTTCAGTGAACACTGAAGCTTTCTTT. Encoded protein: CASSPSVNTEAFF. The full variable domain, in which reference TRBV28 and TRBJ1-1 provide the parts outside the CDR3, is DVKVTQSSRYLVKRTGEKVFLECVQDMDHENMFWYRQDPGLGLRLIYFSYDVKMKEKGDIPEGYSVSREKKERFSLILESASTNQTSMYLCASSPSVNTEAFFGQGTRLTVV.